Here is one TCR beta chain with its context. This clonotype has only a few counts. Its antigen is currently not known. Base qualities are not provided; no much larger clone lies one nucleotide away. Sequencing was performed on an Illumina HiSeq 1500. TCRdb trimmed the raw reads at Q25, called clones with MiXCR and kept productive beta chains. Identical CDR3 proteins give one entry, which carries the most common genes and DNA. The sample has about 230,000 distinct CDR3 sequences on record, roughly 6.5% of them singletons. Jointly, the top ten make up more than 5.5% of the sample. This sample stems from a study of T cell repertoires in cytomegalovirus infection (dated by TCRdb to about 2019). Study-level background: Donor HLA type was relevant to the analysis, as public TCR beta signatures indicated carriage of CMV infection together with the matching HLA type. Broader findings and caveats from the paper: In both this cohort and an independent roughly 350-donor cohort, the cumulative frequency of public TCR beta family members distinguished carriers of CMV infection plus the relevant HLA type. In the ex vivo response, HLA-C-restricted CMV-specific TCR beta clonotypes were dominant, and in two of eight donors the single most frequent clonotype came from this HLA-C-restricted group.

Spanning cysteine to phenylalanine, the CDR3 consists of 16 amino acids. Of all the DNA, just the CDR3 is kept, 48 bases in frame from base 1. V lost 2 bases and J lost 1 base; the stretch between them is 15 bases long. Sequences MNHEY (CDR1) and SVGEGT (CDR2) are obtained from the germline V gene. Sample: PBMCs. This TCR derives from a human donor in good health (CMV status not recorded). Some clones in this sample may be carry-over from other donors' samples. In this chain, TRBV6-2 or TRBV6-3 is recombined with TRBJ2-7, with TRBD2 tentatively as D gene (6 bases match). The nucleotides read TGTGCCAGCAGTTACATCCGCGGGATCCTATCCTACGAGCAGTACTTC. It is translated as CASSYIRGILSYEQYF.